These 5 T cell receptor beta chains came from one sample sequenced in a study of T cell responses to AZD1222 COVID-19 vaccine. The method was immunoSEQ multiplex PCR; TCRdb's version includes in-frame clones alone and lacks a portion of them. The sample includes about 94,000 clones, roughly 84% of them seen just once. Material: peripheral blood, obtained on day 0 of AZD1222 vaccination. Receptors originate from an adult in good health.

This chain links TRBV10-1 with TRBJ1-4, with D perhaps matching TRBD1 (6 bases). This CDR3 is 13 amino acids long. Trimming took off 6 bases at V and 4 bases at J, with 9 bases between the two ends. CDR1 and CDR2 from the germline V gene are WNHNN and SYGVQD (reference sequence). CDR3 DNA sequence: TGCGCCAGCAGCAACAGGGATAATGAAAAACTGTTTTTT. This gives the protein CASSNRDNEKLFF.

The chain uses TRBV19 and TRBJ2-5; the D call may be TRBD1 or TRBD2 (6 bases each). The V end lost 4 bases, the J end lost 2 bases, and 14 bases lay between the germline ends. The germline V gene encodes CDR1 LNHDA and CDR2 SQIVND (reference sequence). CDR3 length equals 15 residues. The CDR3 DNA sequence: TGTGCCAGTAGTAGCCTTGGGGGGCGGCAAGAGACCCAGTACTTC. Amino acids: CASSSLGGRQETQYF.

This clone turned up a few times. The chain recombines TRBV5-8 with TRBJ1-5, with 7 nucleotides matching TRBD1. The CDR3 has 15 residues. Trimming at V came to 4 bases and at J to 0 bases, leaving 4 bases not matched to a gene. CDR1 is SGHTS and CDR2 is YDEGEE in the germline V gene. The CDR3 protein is CASSTGQLSNQPQHF. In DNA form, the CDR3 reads TGTGCCAGCAGCACGGGACAGCTTAGCAATCAGCCCCAGCATTTT.

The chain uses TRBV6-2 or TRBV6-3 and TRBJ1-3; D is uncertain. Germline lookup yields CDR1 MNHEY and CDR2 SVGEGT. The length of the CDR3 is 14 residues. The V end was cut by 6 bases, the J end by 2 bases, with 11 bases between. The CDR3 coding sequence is TGTGCCAGCAGCTCCCTTGGGGCTGGAAACACCATATATTTT. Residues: CASSSLGAGNTIYF.

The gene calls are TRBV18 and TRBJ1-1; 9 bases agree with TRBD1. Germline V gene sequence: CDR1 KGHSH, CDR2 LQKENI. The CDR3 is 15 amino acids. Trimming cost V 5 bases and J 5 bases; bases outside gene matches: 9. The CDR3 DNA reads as TGTGCCAGCTCATCCCGGACAGGGGAAGTGACTGAAGCTTTCTTT. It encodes CASSSRTGEVTEAFF.